The sequence of this TCR beta chain was determined in a study of T-cell reconstitution after alpha-beta-depleted transplantation in children. TCRbeta library preparation incorporated unique molecular identifiers. From the PCR reads, TCRdb called clonotypes with MiXCR, one entry per CDR3 protein. The sample includes hundreds of thousands of distinct CDR3 sequences, around 17% of them seen just once. CDR3 length equals 12 residues. The V end lost 7 bases, the J end lost 5 bases, and 14 bases lay between the germline ends. Germline CDR1 reads SQVTM; CDR2 reads ANQGSEA. The receptor comes from a human donor who donated a stem cell graft to a child with acute myeloid leukemia. This material consisted of PBMCs from the stem cell graft donor, taken from the stem cell graft. The V gene is TRBV29-1, the J gene TRBJ2-5; D is ambiguous. The CDR3 loop is CSDRRTTETQYF. CDR3 coding DNA: TGCAGCGACCGCAGGACGACGGAGACCCAGTACTTC.